The clone carrying this TCR beta chain was seen once. Its antigen is not known. This entry is derived from a study of a mutant IDH1 vaccine in newly diagnosed glioma. Study in general: In weeks 1, 3, 5, 7, 11, 15, 19 and 23, patients were immunized, eight times in all. Vaccination followed radiotherapy alone by 4-6 weeks, or accompanied temozolomide cycles. Those enrolled had earlier been treated with radiotherapy, temozolomide, or both, mostly both.

As to time point: week 11, during vaccination. Doses of 300 ug of mutant IDH1 20-mer peptide were given with topical imiquimod. Produced via immunoSEQ multiplex PCR; TCRdb's table is partial and in-frame only. The sample lists around 25,000 clones, around 82% occurring once. Germline-derived CDR1 and CDR2 are MNHEY and SVGAGI. This CDR3 comprises 14 residues. Trimming pared 2 bases from V and 7 bases from J, leaving 14 bases between. The sample consisted of PBMCs, taken from a glioma patient whose treatment included an IDH1 peptide vaccine. The source of this sequence is a woman younger than 35 with glioma. The genes are TRBV6-5 and TRBJ2-5; a weak D match, TRBD1 (5 bases). As DNA, the CDR3 is TGTGCCAGCAGTTACGGAGCAGGGCTAGTGACCCAGTACTTC. This sequence encodes CASSYGAGLVTQYF.